This T cell receptor beta chain was sequenced for a study of blood T cell repertoires in COVID-19. About the research overall: Sites across the United States, Italy and Spain contributed samples from acute and convalescent COVID-19. The analysed material was cDNA or gDNA that came from T cells, B-cell-depleted T cells, or PBMCs.

In the source study's methods: Nucleated cell counts were estimated from reference gene primer amplification. The repertoire was sequenced with immunoSEQ multiplex PCR; TCRdb's copy has only in-frame clones and lacks some. V and J calls plus clone size are reproduced from that table; the DNA served to infer D and trimming. The data contain tens of thousands of clones, over 80% of them singletons. CDR3 length equals 15 residues. With V trimmed by 6 bases and J by 4 bases, 7 bases remained unmatched. Germline V gene sequence: CDR1 MNHEY, CDR2 SMNVEV (reference sequence). The rearrangement uses TRBV27 and TRBJ2-7; 12 nucleotides align to TRBD2. The receptor was isolated from a man aged 55 to 70 with acute or convalescent COVID-19. Sequenced sample: peripheral blood. CDR3 DNA: TGTGCCAGCAGCCTGACTAGCGGGAGTTCATACGAGCAGTACTTC. Its translation is CASSLTSGSSYEQYF.